This T cell receptor beta chain was recovered during a study of cytomegalovirus exposure and HLA in healthy donors. General observations from the study: On later analysis, the bulk of CMV-associated TCR beta chains appeared to be HLA-restricted.

PCR involved 60 Vbeta and 13 Jbeta primers. Sequenced by immunoSEQ multiplex PCR; TCRdb stores in-frame clones only, minus some. The data show 150,000 or so clones, 74% seen once. V was pared by 5 bases and J by 3 bases, with 2 bases of the junction left unmatched. Germline CDR1 reads KGHSH; CDR2 reads LQKENI. The length of the CDR3 is 13 residues. On this clone itself: Its antigen is not known.

This clonotype was obtained from a man between 18 and 29 years old in good health and CMV-seropositive. The chain is built from TRBV18 and TRBJ1-1; 8 positions match TRBD1. Sequenced: PBMCs. DNA of the CDR3: TGTGCCAGCTCAAACAGGGGGGACACTGAAGCTTTCTTT. Translating gives CASSNRGDTEAFF.